This is a list of T cell receptor beta chains from one sample in a study of human T cells and chemical hapten exposure. Using its own MiXCR run on the RACE reads, TCRdb lists one record per CDR3 protein. Counted here are around 160,000 distinct CDR3 sequences, approximately 15% occurring once; the ten biggest clones make up 1.5% to 2%. The source material was whole blood, sampled in connection with sensitization to the hapten diphenylcyclopropenone (DPC). Receptors originate from a woman aged 25 to 45 with alopecia areata. Some clones in this sample may be carry-over from other donors' samples. The CDR3 runs from the conserved cysteine through the conserved F or W. The D gene is left open where the match is weak. Clone sizes are given selectively: once, few, many, or a class where the clone is expanded.

V	D	size	J	DNA	CDR3
TRBV20-1	-	-	TRBJ1-2	TGCAGTGCTTATGGTGTGTATGGCTACACCTTC	CSAYGVYGYTF
TRBV7-3	TRBD1	few	TRBJ1-1	TGTGCCAGCAGCCCAGAGGGACAGGCTAACACTGAAGCTTTCTTT	CASSPEGQANTEAFF
TRBV25-1	-	-	TRBJ2-1	TGTGCCAGCAGTGAAGGGGGGACCTACAATGAGCAGTTCTTC	CASSEGGTYNEQFF
TRBV28	-	few	TRBJ1-6	TGTGCCAGCAGTTCCTACCCCGGGGCCGGATCGAATTCACCCCTCCACTTT	CASSSYPGAGSNSPLHF
TRBV28	-	-	TRBJ2-7	TGTGCCAGCAGTTTCAGGGGTCCGATCTACGAGCAGTACTTC	CASSFRGPIYEQYF
TRBV6-2/TRBV6-3	-	many	TRBJ1-5	TGTGCCAGCAGCCCTCTCTACCAATGGGATCAGCCCCAGCATTTT	CASSPLYQWDQPQHF
TRBV28	-	-	TRBJ1-4	TGTGCCAGCAGATTCCCTATGAGTGAACTGTTTTTT	CASRFPMSELFF
TRBV6-1	TRBD1	-	TRBJ1-5	TGTGCCAGCAGTGTTCAGGGGGATCAGCCCCAGCATTTT	CASSVQGDQPQHF
TRBV12-3/TRBV12-4	-	few	TRBJ2-7	TGTGCCAGCAGTTTACCCGCGGGTGTAAGTGGGCAGGTGAGAGCCTACGAGCAGTACTTC	CASSLPAGVSGQVRAYEQYF
TRBV7-2	-	few	TRBJ2-7	TGTGCCAGCAGCGGAGCTGGAGGGGCCTACGAGCAGTACTTC	CASSGAGGAYEQYF
TRBV29-1	-	-	TRBJ2-1	TGCAGCGGGGCTTTTGGGGATGAGCAGTTCTTC	CSGAFGDEQFF
TRBV15	-	-	TRBJ1-5	TGTGCCACCAGCAGAGATCTAGGGGGACGAAATCAGCCCCAGCATTTT	CATSRDLGGRNQPQHF
TRBV12-3/TRBV12-4	TRBD2	-	TRBJ2-5	TGTGCCAGCACTTTCCAAGCCGGGACTAGCGTCCAAGAGACCCAGTACTTC	CASTFQAGTSVQETQYF
TRBV6-2/TRBV6-3	-	many	TRBJ1-4	TGTGCCACACGGTCGCGGATAGATGAAAAACTGTTTTTT	CATRSRIDEKLFF
TRBV7-3	-	-	TRBJ2-6	TGTGCCAGCAGCACGACAGCCGCAGAGGCCAACGTCCTGACTTTC	CASSTTAAEANVLTF
TRBV20-1	-	-	TRBJ2-1	TGCAGTGCTTCCAGACAGGTAGCCAATGAGCAGTTCTTC	CSASRQVANEQFF
TRBV7-9	-	-	TRBJ1-1	TGTGCCAGCAGCCGTCAACAGGGGAACACTGAAGCTTTCTTT	CASSRQQGNTEAFF
TRBV6-6	-	few	TRBJ2-2	TGTGCCAGCACCAGGGGTCTAACCGGGGAGCTGTTTTTT	CASTRGLTGELFF
TRBV7-9	TRBD1	many	TRBJ1-5	TGTGCCAGCAGCTTCGACAGGGACAGTCAGCCCCAGCATTTT	CASSFDRDSQPQHF
TRBV28	TRBD1	-	TRBJ1-4	TGTGCCACGCAGGGGGGAAGAACTAATGAAAAACTGTTTTTT	CATQGGRTNEKLFF
TRBV24-1	TRBD1	few	TRBJ2-5	TGTGCCACCAGTGACACGGGACAGGGAGCAGAGACCCAGTACTTC	CATSDTGQGAETQYF
TRBV12-3/TRBV12-4	TRBD1	few	TRBJ1-6	TGTGCCAGCAGTCACAGGGGGGATAATTCACCCCTCCACTTT	CASSHRGDNSPLHF
TRBV30	TRBD1	few	TRBJ1-1	TGTGCCTGGAGGGAAACAGGGGGCTGGACTGAAGCTTTCTTT	CAWRETGGWTEAFF
TRBV7-7	-	-	TRBJ2-2	TGTGCCAGCAGCCGGGACTTGGCGAACACCGGGGAGCTGTTTTTT	CASSRDLANTGELFF
TRBV6-1	-	few	TRBJ2-7	TGTGCCAGCAGTGAATCCACAGGGTGGGGAAGCTCCTACGAGCAGTACTTC	CASSESTGWGSSYEQYF
TRBV7-2	TRBD1	-	TRBJ2-7	TGTGCCAGCAGCGTTAGACAGGGGGCGAAGTACTTC	CASSVRQGAKYF
TRBV28	TRBD1	few	TRBJ2-2	TGTGCCAGCAGAAACAGGGGCCCGAACACCGGGGAGCTGTTTTTT	CASRNRGPNTGELFF
TRBV4-2	TRBD1	-	TRBJ1-4	TGTGCCAGCAGCCAAAACCAGGGGGCGGCTCGTGAAAAACTGTTTTTT	CASSQNQGAAREKLFF
TRBV5-1	-	-	TRBJ2-3	TGCGCCAGCAGCTTAGGGGACGGAGCTACAGATACGCAGTATTTT	CASSLGDGATDTQYF
TRBV2	TRBD1	few	TRBJ2-1	TGTGCCAGCAGGTTTCAGGGGGCAGTCGGTGAGCAGTTCTTC	CASRFQGAVGEQFF
TRBV19	TRBD1	few	TRBJ2-7	TGTGCCAGTAGCACGGACAGGAACTCCTACGAGCAGTACTTC	CASSTDRNSYEQYF